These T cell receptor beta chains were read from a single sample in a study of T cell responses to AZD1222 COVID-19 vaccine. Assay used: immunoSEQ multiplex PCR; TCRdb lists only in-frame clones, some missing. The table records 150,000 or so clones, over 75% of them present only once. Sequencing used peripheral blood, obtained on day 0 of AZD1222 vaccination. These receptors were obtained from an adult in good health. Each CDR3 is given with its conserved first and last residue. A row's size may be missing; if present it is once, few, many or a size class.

CASSSTPGQGFWEQYF,TRBJ2-7,16,NA,TRBV6-5
CASSWGVGAGNNEQFF,TRBJ2-1,16,NA,TRBV5-6
CASSPRGQGFSTEAFF,TRBJ1-1,16,NA,TRBV18
CASSQGQRLFF,TRBJ1-4,11,NA,TRBV3-1/TRBV3-2
CASSLLAGQGVSPLHF,TRBJ1-6,16,once,TRBV5-1
CASRTGTSNSPLHF,TRBJ1-6,14,few,TRBV2
CASSPGETQYF,TRBJ2-5,11,few,TRBV5-4
CASSVAGDLSTDTQYF,TRBJ2-3,16,NA,TRBV9
CASSLADTGELFF,TRBJ2-2,13,NA,TRBV5-1
CASRSPGQGAYEQYF,TRBJ2-7,15,NA,TRBV6-5
CASSLDLSRGNEQFF,TRBJ2-1,15,once,TRBV11-3
CASRGLGNEQFF,TRBJ2-1,12,NA,TRBV2
CASSMILGSYGYTF,TRBJ1-2,14,NA,TRBV19
CASSPLQEQYF,TRBJ2-7,11,NA,TRBV28
CASSLSGSGSYNEQFF,TRBJ2-1,16,NA,TRBV7-9
CASSPGTSNTGELFF,TRBJ2-2,15,NA,TRBV5-1
CAWSVGVGETQYF,TRBJ2-5,13,NA,TRBV30
CASSYGQFYGYTF,TRBJ1-2,13,NA,TRBV6-5
CASSLPGGNEQFF,TRBJ2-1,13,NA,TRBV4-2
CASSAQGAGEKLFF,TRBJ1-4,14,NA,TRBV2
CASCERDDSGANVLTF,TRBJ2-6,16,NA,TRBV6-1
CASSIGTGSANQPQHF,TRBJ1-5,16,NA,TRBV19
CANYVGETDTQYF,TRBJ2-3,13,NA,TRBV3-1/TRBV3-2
CASSYGTGALGYTF,TRBJ1-2,14,NA,TRBV6-5
CASSFAGGNEKLFF,TRBJ1-4,14,NA,TRBV27
CAWKPGPTNEKLFF,TRBJ1-4,14,NA,TRBV30
CASSPAYEGADTQYF,TRBJ2-3,15,NA,TRBV5-1
CASSLNRGYGYTF,TRBJ1-2,13,NA,TRBV28
CSVWGGTAEQYF,TRBJ2-7,12,NA,TRBV29-1
CASNPGLGDSPLHF,TRBJ1-6,14,NA,TRBV19
CASSLSLGLRGEKLFF,TRBJ1-4,16,NA,TRBV6-2/TRBV6-3
CASTPTSGEETQYF,TRBJ2-5,14,NA,TRBV27
CAASTGTSGGDEQYF,TRBJ2-7,15,NA,TRBV15
CASTPAGGRRETQYF,TRBJ2-5,15,NA,TRBV2
CASAKAALDSYEQYF,TRBJ2-7,15,NA,TRBV6-5
CASSWATSQGTQYF,TRBJ2-5,14,NA,TRBV5-1
CASSSTSGNDEQFF,TRBJ2-1,14,NA,TRBV18
CASSQGLAVSSYNEQFF,TRBJ2-1,17,NA,TRBV4-1
CASSPWGDYGYTF,TRBJ1-2,13,NA,TRBV19